This T cell receptor (beta chain) appears in the sequencing data of a study of PD-L1 blockade in urothelial cancer. Study details: The median number of T cells present in blood samples was some 140,000.

The CDR3 runs to 18 residues. The V gene's germline CDR1 is SEHNR and CDR2 FQNEAQ (reference sequence). V was pared by 5 bases and J by 4 bases, with 16 bases of the junction left unmatched. Time point given: pretreatment peripheral blood. A few counts support this clone. Using immunoSEQ multiplex PCR, the repertoire was profiled, and TCRdb retains in-frame clones only, with some absent. The data hold tens of thousands of clones, with under 90% observed a single time. This TCR derives from a man aged 60-69 years with urothelial cancer. The material was PBMCs, obtained around atezolizumab (anti-PD-L1) treatment. V and J are TRBV7-9 and TRBJ1-2, with 10 bases aligning to TRBD1. In DNA, the CDR3 is TGTGCCAGCAGCAGGTTCCAGGGGACAGGGGTTGGTGGCTATGGCTACACCTTC. Translating gives CASSRFQGTGVGGYGYTF.